This TCR beta chain was sequenced during a study of blood T cell repertoires in COVID-19 (dated by TCRdb to 2019 to 2021). Regarding the complete study: Samples covering the acute and convalescent phases of COVID-19 were provided by collaborators in the United States, Italy and Spain. HLA class I and class II types, where available, came from metadata supplied by the sample provider rather than from assay-based typing. The prospective study material was composed of cDNA or gDNA derived from T cells, B-cell-depleted T cells, or PBMCs. The dataset comprised deeply sampled blood TCRbeta repertoires from subjects exposed to, actively infected with, or recovered from COVID-19. A de-identified subject ID, COVID-19 status, age in years and sex were almost always included in the sample metadata. Samples were obtained from the ongoing ImmuneRACE study (first 160 participants) and from 950 to 1,500 subjects provided by 6 global collaborators. The repertoires were made available in a free public database intended to serve as a resource for research on the immune response to SARS-CoV-2. Results the study describes overall, beyond this receptor: The quantity of clinical and demographic metadata differed by source and by participant and was supplied without curation.

The CDR3 holds 13 amino acids from the cysteine to the phenylalanine. Only the CDR3 region is kept as DNA, spanning 39 bases read in frame from base 1. The germline V gene (reference sequence) specifies SEHNR as CDR1 and FQNEAQ as CDR2. Trimming costs V 5 bases and J 3 bases, and their ends lie 10 bases apart. TCRbeta CDR3 regions were amplified from genomic DNA using the immunoSEQ Assay, a bias-controlled multiplex PCR. The authors' pipeline ran thus. The number of nucleated cells in each sample was estimated from the amplification of reference gene primers within the assay. To quantify the absolute abundance of each unique TCRbeta CDR3 rearrangement, sequence reads were collapsed and filtered. For each sample, productive Simpson clonality was calculated as the square root of Simpson's diversity index across productive rearrangements. The table was pulled from immuneACCESS by TCRdb, which kept in-frame rearrangements only. Such tables lose some clones; where checked, under half of the loss comes from unresolved V genes, and the rest has no known cause. V and J calls and clone size are given by that table; D and trimming were obtained from the DNA. In this sample the table shows about 250,000 clones, about nine tenths of which occur a single time. About 1.7% of the sample lies in the top ten.

As concerns this clone: Its specific antigen is unknown. Per-base quality was not reported, and no clone a single base away is much larger than it.

Participants in the prospective study were aged roughly 18 to 100 years, lived in under 30 United States geographic areas, and enrolled through a virtual design. In the prospective study, participants were assigned to cohorts based on the clinical history participants reported in a screening survey and a study questionnaire. ImmuneRACE Cohort 3 recovered participants were defined by two consecutive negative NP/OP PCR tests, healthcare professional clearance, or symptom resolution. In the prospective study, mobile phlebotomists collected whole blood, serum and a nasopharyngeal or oropharyngeal swab from each participant. Participants in the prospective study had the option to provide additional blood draws and questionnaires over a 2-month period. Before DNA extraction, blood samples from the prospective study were shipped at room temperature or frozen.

Recombination connected TRBV7-9 to TRBJ1-1; a tentative D match to TRBD1 spans 6 bases. Input material: PBMCs or T cells enriched from blood (not recorded which). This receptor was obtained from a man aged 35-49 years who had recovered from COVID-19. The CDR3: CASSRPGDTEAFF. Here is the DNA: TGTGCCAGCAGCCGCCCAGGGGACACTGAAGCTTTCTTT.